What follows are 3 T cell receptor beta chains derived from one specimen sequenced in a study of T-cell reconstitution after alpha-beta-depleted transplantation in children. During its preparation, the TCRbeta library received unique molecular identifiers. Via MiXCR, TCRdb re-called the PCR reads, giving one row per CDR3 protein. The data contain approximately 230,000 distinct CDR3 sequences, 20% to 30% of them singletons. Sequenced material: PBMCs, taken before TCRalphabeta/CD19-depleted stem cell transplant. All receptors derive from a girl aged 2-10 years with Fanconi anemia, due to receive a stem cell transplant.

This clonotype occurred many times. The chain carries TRBV28 and TRBJ2-7; unclear D gene. V was trimmed by 1 base and J by 3 bases, leaving 7 bases between them. Germline CDR1 MDHEN, CDR2 SYDVKM. The CDR3 extends over 13 amino acids. In DNA, the CDR3 is TGTGCCAGCAGTTTATTCACAGTCTACGAGCAGTACTTC. This sequence encodes CASSLFTVYEQYF.

V is TRBV20-1 and J is TRBJ2-1; 10 nucleotides match TRBD2. CDR1 is DFQATT, CDR2 SNEGSKA, per germline (reference sequence). Trimming removed 4 bases from V and 6 bases from J; junction bases left unmatched: 6. The CDR3 is 14 residues long. This chain's CDR3 is CSATGLAALNEQFF. The CDR3 region has the DNA TGCAGTGCTACCGGACTAGCGGCTCTCAATGAGCAGTTCTTC.

The chain combines TRBV7-3 with TRBJ2-1, with D unclear. CDR3 length equals 15 residues. Trimming removed 5 bases at V and 0 bases at J, with 11 bases between. The V gene's germline CDR1 is SGHTA and CDR2 FQGTGA. The CDR3 here is CASSNSAFSYNEQFF. CDR3 bases: TGTGCCAGCAGCAACAGTGCCTTCTCCTACAATGAGCAGTTCTTC.